This T cell receptor (beta chain) emerged from a study of CD4 T cells in relation to SARS-CoV-2 and coronaviruses. Overall study context: ViraFEST: approximately 10-day antigen culture of PBMCs, then TCR beta CDR3 sequencing.

Before the COVID-19 pandemic, during about 2011-2019, CD4+ T cells were taken from unexposed donors. After around nine days of culture, CD4+ T cells were isolated. Cells permitting, SARS-CoV-2 S/N and four cold-coronavirus spikes were tested on unexposed-donor CD4+ T cells. The germline V gene encodes CDR1 WNHNN and CDR2 SYGVQD (reference sequence). The CDR3 has 13 residues. V trimming: 7 bases; J trimming: 5 bases; junction bases outside the gene matches: 4. This clone was observed a few times. Its antigen remains unidentified. General study points: About 65% of donors had memory CD4+ clonotypes crossrecognizing SARS-CoV-2 and common cold coronavirus spike.

Sequencing was performed with immunoSEQ multiplex PCR; in TCRdb, only in-frame clones are kept and a portion is missing. Found here are more than 25,000 clones, 73% of them singletons; the top ten hold 20% to 25%. This rearrangement joins TRBV10-1 to TRBJ2-3; 9 bases are shared with TRBD2. Source material: CD4+ T cells from PBMCs, cultured in vitro. The clonotype originates from a human donor in good health. The CDR3 region is CASILAGIDTQYF. The CDR3 DNA sequence: TGCGCCAGCATCCTAGCGGGGATAGATACGCAGTATTTT.